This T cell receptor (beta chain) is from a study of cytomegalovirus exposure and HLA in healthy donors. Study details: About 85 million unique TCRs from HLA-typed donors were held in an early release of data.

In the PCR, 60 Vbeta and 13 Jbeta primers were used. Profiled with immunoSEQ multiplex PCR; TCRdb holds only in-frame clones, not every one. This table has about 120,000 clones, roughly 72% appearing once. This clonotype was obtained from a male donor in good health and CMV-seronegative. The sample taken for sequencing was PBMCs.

CDR3 in amino acids: CASSPSVNEQFF. The CDR3 DNA follows: TGTGCCAGTAGTCCCTCAGTAAATGAGCAGTTCTTC. The chain links TRBV19 to TRBJ2-1; D call uncertain. The length of the CDR3 is 12 residues. CDR1 and CDR2 from the germline V gene are LNHDA and SQIVND (reference sequence). V dropped 5 bases and J dropped 7 bases, with 9 bases sitting between them. Variable domain in full (rest from reference TRBV19 and TRBJ2-1): DGGITQSPKYLFRKEGQNVTLSCEQNLNHDAMYWYRQDPGQGLRLIYYSQIVNDFQKGDIAEGYSVSREKKESFPLTVTSAQKNPTAFYLCASSPSVNEQFFGPGTRLTVL.